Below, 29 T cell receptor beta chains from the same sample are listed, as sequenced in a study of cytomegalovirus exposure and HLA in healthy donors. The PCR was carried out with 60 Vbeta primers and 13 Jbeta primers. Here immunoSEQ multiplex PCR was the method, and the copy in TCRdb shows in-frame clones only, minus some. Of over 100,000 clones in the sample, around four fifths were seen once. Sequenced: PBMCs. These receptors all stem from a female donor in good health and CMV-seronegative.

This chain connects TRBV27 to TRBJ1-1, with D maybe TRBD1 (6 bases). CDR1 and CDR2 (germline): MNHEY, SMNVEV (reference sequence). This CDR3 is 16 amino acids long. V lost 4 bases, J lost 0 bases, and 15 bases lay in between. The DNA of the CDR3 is TGTGCCAGCAGTTCACGACAGGTTGGGGTGAACACTGAAGCTTTCTTT. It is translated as CASSSRQVGVNTEAFF.

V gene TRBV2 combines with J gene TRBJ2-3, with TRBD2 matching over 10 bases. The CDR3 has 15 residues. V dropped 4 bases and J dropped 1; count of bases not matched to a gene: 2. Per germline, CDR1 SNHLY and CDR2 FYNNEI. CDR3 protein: CASSVLAGGTDTQYF. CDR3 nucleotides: TGTGCCAGCAGTGTTCTAGCGGGAGGCACAGATACGCAGTATTTT.

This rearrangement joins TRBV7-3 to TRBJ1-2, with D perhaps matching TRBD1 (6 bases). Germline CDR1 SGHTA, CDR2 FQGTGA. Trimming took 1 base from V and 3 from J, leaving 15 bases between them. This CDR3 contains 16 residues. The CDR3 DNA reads TGTGCCAGCAGCTTAAGTGGCGGGGGCACCGACTATGGCTACACCTTC. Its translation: CASSLSGGGTDYGYTF.

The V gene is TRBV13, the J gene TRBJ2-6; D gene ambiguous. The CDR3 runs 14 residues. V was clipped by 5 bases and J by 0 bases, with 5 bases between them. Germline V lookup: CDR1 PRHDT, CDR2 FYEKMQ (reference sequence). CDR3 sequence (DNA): TGTGCCAGCAGCCCCTACTCTGGGGCCAACGTCCTGACTTTC. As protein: CASSPYSGANVLTF.

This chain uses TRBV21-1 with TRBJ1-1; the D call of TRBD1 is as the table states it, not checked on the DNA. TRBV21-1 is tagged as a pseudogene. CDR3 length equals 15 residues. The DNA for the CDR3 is TGTGCCAGCAGCAAATACAGGGTTTTGCACACTGAAGCTTTCTTT. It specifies CASSKYRVLHTEAFF.

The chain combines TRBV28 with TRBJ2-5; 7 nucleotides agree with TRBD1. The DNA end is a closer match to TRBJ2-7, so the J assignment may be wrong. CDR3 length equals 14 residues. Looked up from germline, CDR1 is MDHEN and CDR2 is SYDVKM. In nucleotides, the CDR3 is TGTGCCAGTTCTTGGACAGGCGGTTTATACGAGCAGTACTTC. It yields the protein CASSWTGGLYEQYF.

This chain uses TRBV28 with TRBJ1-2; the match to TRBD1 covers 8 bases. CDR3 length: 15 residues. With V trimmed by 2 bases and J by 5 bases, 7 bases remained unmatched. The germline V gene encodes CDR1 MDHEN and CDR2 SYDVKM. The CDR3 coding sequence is TGTGCCAGCAGTTTAGGACCGGACAGGGAATATGGCTACACCTTC. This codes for CASSLGPDREYGYTF.

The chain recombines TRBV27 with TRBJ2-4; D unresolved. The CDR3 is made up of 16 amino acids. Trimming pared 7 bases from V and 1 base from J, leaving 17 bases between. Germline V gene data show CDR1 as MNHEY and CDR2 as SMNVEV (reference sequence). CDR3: CASNSFPSDAKNIQYF. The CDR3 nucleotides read TGTGCCAGCAACTCATTCCCAAGCGATGCCAAAAACATTCAGTACTTC.

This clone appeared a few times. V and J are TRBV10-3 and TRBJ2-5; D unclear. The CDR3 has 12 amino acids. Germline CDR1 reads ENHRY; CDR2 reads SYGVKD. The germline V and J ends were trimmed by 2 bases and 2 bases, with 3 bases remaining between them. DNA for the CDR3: TGTGCCATCAGTGAGCTGCAAGAGACCCAGTACTTC. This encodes CAISELQETQYF.

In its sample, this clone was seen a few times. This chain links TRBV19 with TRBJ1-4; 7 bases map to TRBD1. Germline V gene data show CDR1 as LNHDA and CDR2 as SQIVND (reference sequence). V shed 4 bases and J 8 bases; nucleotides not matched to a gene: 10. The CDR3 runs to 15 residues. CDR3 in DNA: TGTGCCAGTAGTACTCACAGGGGTCAGCGGGAAAAACTGTTTTTT. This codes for CASSTHRGQREKLFF.

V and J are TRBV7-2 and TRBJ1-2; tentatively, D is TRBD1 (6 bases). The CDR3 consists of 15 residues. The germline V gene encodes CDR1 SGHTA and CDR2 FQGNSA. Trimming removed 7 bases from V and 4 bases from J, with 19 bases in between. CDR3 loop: CASTPVGGPGYGYTF. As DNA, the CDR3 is TGTGCCAGCACCCCCGTCGGGGGGCCAGGCTATGGCTACACCTTC. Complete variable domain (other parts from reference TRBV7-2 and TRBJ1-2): GAGVSQSPSNKVTEKGKDVELRCDPISGHTALYWYRQSLGQGLEFLIYFQGNSAPDKSGLPSDRFSAERTGGSVSTLTIQRTQQEDSAVYLCASTPVGGPGYGYTFGSGTRLTVV.

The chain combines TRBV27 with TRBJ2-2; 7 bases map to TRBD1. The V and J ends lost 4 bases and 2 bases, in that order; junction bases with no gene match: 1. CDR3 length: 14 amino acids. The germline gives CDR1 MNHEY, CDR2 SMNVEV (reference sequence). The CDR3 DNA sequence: TGTGCCAGCAGTTACAGGGGAAACACCGGGGAGCTGTTTTTT. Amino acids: CASSYRGNTGELFF.

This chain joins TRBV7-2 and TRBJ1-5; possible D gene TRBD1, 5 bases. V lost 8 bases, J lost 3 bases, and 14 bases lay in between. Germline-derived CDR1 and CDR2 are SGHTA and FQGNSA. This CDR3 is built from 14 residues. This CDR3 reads CASGWRGDNQPQHF. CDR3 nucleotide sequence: TGTGCCAGCGGGTGGAGGGGAGACAATCAGCCCCAGCATTTT.

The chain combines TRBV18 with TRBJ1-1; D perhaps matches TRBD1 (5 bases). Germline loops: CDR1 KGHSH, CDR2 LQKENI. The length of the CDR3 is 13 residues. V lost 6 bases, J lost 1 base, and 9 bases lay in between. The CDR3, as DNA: TGTGCCAGCTCGGACCAGGGGAACACTGAAGCTTTCTTT. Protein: CASSDQGNTEAFF.

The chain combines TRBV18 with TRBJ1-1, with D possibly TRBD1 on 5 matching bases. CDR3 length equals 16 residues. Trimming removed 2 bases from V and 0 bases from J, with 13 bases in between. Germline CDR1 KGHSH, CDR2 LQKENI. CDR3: CASSPGLQALNTEAFF. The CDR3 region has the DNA TGTGCCAGCTCACCAGGTTTACAGGCCTTGAACACTGAAGCTTTCTTT.

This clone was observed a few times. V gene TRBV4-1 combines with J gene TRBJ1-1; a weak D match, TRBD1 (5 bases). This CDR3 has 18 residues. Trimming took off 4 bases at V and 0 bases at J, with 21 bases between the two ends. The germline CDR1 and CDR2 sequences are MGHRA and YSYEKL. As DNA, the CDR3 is TGCGCCAGCAGCCCGGGGGTACTGGGACGTAGGCTGAACACTGAAGCTTTCTTT. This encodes CASSPGVLGRRLNTEAFF.

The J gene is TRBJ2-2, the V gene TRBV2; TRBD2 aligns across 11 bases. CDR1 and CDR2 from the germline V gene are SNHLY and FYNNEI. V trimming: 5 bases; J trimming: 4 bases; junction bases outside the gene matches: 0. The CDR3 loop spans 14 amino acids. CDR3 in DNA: TGTGCCAGCAGTCTAGCGGGAGGCACCGGGGAGCTGTTTTTT. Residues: CASSLAGGTGELFF.

CDR3 bases: TGTGCCAGCACCCTGTTAGTCCAAGAGACCCAGTACTTC. This gives the protein CASTLLVQETQYF. The V gene is TRBV2, the J gene TRBJ2-5; D is undetermined. V was clipped by 7 bases and J by 1 base, with 10 bases between them. The CDR3 extends over 13 amino acids. Germline values: CDR1 SNHLY, CDR2 FYNNEI.

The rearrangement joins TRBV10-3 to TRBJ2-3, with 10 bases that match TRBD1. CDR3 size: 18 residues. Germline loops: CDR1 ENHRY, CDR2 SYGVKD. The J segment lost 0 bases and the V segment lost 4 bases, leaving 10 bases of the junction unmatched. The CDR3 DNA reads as TGTGCCATCAGTGGTACCGGGACAGGGGCCTCTAGCACAGATACGCAGTATTTT. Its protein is CAISGTGTGASSTDTQYF.

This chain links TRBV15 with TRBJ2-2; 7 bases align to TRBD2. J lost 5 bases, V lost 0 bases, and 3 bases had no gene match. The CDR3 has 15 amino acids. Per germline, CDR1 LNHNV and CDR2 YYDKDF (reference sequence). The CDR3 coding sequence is TGTGCCACCAGCAGAGATCGCGGGGGAACCGGGGAGCTGTTTTTT. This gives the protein CATSRDRGGTGELFF.

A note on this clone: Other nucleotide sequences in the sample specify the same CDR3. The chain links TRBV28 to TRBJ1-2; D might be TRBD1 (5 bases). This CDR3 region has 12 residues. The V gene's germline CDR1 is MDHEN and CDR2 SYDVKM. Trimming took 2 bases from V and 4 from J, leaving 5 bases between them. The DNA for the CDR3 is TGTGCCAGCAGTTTACAGGGCTATGGCTACACCTTC. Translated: CASSLQGYGYTF.

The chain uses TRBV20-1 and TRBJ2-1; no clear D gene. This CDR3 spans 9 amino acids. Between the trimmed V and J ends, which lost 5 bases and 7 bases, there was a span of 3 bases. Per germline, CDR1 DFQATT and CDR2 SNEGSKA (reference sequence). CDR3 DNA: TGCAGTGCTGAGAATGAGCAGTTCTTC. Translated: CSAENEQFF.

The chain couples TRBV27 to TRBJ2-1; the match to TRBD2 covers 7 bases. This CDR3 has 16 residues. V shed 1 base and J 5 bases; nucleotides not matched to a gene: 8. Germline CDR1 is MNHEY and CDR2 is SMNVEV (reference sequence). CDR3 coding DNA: TGTGCCAGCAGTTTATACGCGGGAGTAAGCCACAATGAGCAGTTCTTC. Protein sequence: CASSLYAGVSHNEQFF.

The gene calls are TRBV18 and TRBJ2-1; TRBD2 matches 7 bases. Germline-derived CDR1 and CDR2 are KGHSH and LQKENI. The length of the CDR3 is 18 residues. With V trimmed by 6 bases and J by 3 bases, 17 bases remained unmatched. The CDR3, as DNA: TGTGCCAGCTCGGATCCCGGGGCCCTCCGGGACTACTACAATGAGCAGTTCTTC. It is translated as CASSDPGALRDYYNEQFF.

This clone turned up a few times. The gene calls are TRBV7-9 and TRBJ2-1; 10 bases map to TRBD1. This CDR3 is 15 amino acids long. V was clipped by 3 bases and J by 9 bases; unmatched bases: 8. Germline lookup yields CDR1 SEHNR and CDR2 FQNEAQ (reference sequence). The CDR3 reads CASSFRDRGRGEQFF. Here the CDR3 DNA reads TGTGCCAGCAGCTTCCGGGACAGGGGACGGGGTGAGCAGTTCTTC.

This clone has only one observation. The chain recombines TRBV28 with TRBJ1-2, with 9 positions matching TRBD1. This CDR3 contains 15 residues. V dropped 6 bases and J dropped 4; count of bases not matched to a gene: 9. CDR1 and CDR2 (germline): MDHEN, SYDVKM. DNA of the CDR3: TGTGCCAGCAGCTTACTGGGACAGGGTGCCTATGGCTACACCTTC. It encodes CASSLLGQGAYGYTF.

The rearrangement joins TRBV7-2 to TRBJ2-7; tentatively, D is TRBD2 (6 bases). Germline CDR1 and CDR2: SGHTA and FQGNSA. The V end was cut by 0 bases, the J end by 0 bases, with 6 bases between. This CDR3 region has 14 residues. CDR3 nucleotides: TGTGCCAGCAGCTTAGCGGGACTCTCCTACGAGCAGTACTTC. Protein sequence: CASSLAGLSYEQYF.

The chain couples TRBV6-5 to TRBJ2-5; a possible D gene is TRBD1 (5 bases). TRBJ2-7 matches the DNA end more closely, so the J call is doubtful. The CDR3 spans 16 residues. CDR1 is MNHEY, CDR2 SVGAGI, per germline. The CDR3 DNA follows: TGTGCCAGCAGTTTCTTTGCAGGGCCTTTCTCCTACGAGCAGTACTTC. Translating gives CASSFFAGPFSYEQYF.

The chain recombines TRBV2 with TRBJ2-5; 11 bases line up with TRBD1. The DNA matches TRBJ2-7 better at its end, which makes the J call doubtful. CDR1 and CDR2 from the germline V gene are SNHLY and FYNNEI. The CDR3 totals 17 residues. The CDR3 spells CASRTGTGGLASYEQYF. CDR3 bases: TGTGCCAGCAGGACCGGGACAGGGGGTTTGGCTTCCTACGAGCAGTACTTC.